This TCR beta chain was documented in a study of early T cells in non-severe SARS-CoV-2 infection. This clonotype was recorded many times. MiXCR was run by TCRdb on the 5' RACE reads, yielding one entry per CDR3 protein. The sample carries 100,000 to 150,000 distinct CDR3 sequences, 15% recorded once. The clonotype was recovered from an adult who was a healthcare worker with PCR-confirmed SARS-CoV-2 infection or an uninfected control (not recorded which). Material for sequencing was whole blood.

CDR3 coding DNA: TGCAGTGCTAGAGATTTCGACGGACAAGAGACCCAGTACTTC. It is translated as CSARDFDGQETQYF. The chain employs TRBV20-1 and TRBJ2-5; D gene ambiguous. The germline V gene encodes CDR1 DFQATT and CDR2 SNEGSKA (reference sequence). Trimming took 0 bases from V and 2 from J, leaving 10 bases between them. CDR3 length: 14 residues.